This T cell receptor (beta chain) was identified in a study of shared T cell receptors in the human thymus. With 2 bases clipped from V and 6 bases from J, the junction kept 8 bases outside the gene matches. Germline V lookup: CDR1 WNHNN, CDR2 SYGVQD (reference sequence). CDR3 length: 16 amino acids. Libraries were prepared by immunoSEQ multiplex PCR; TCRdb keeps only in-frame clonotypes and omits some of them. The sample comprises about 500,000 clones, approximately 80% of which are singletons, and about 0.014% rests with the top ten. This sample also appeared in a second study, on human thymus T cells. That work states: Blood and thymic repertoires both appeared biased in V and J gene usage. There were highly overlapping thymic repertoires among unrelated individuals, as related research reported.

The sequencing input was thymocytes. The rearrangement joins TRBV10-1 to TRBJ1-5; TRBD1 agrees at 9 bases. The origin of this receptor is a boy under two years old with a congenital heart defect. The CDR3 protein is CASSEQGQGGGQPQHF. The CDR3 region has the DNA TGCGCCAGCAGTGAGCAGGGACAGGGTGGGGGTCAGCCCCAGCATTTT.